A single sample is the source of the 14 T cell receptor beta chains below, sequenced in a study of blood T cell repertoires in COVID-19. The repertoire was sequenced with immunoSEQ multiplex PCR; TCRdb's copy has only in-frame clones and lacks some. This table has fewer than 200,000 clones, roughly 80% appearing once. Sequenced: PBMCs or T cells enriched from blood (not recorded which). These TCRs come from a woman between 45 and 60 years old who had recovered from COVID-19.

Worth noting for this clone: The sample contains more than one DNA sequence encoding this CDR3. J is TRBJ2-5 and V is TRBV30, with D perhaps matching TRBD2 (6 bases). Germline lookup yields CDR1 GTSNPN and CDR2 SVGIG (reference sequence). Trimming stripped 2 bases from V and 4 bases from J, with 8 bases between. This CDR3 region has 12 residues. CDR3 nucleotide sequence: TGTGCCTGGAGTTCCGGGGGAGAGACCCAGTACTTC. Translated, it gives CAWSSGGETQYF.

The rearrangement uses TRBV19 and TRBJ2-2; TRBD2 matches 11 bases. The ends lost 4 bases at V and 1 base at J; junction bases unmatched: 8. Germline V CDR1 and CDR2: LNHDA, SQIVND (reference sequence). The CDR3 is 18 residues long. CDR3 nucleotides: TGTGCCAGTAGTACAAAACGGGGACTAGCGGTGAACACCGGGGAGCTGTTTTTT. This translates into CASSTKRGLAVNTGELFF.

The chain carries TRBV19 and TRBJ2-1; TRBD2 matches 11 bases. CDR1 and CDR2 (germline): LNHDA, SQIVND (reference sequence). This CDR3 contains 16 residues. J lost 14 bases, V lost 6 bases, and 18 bases had no gene match. CDR3 sequence (DNA): TGTGCCAGTAGCCCGGTGGGGTTAGCGGGAGGGCCTTGGGAGTTCTTC. Protein sequence: CASSPVGLAGGPWEFF.

This clone is a singleton in its sample. The chain combines TRBV7-2 with TRBJ2-1; D might be TRBD2 (6 bases). Per germline, CDR1 SGHTA and CDR2 FQGNSA. The V end was cut by 7 bases, the J end by 7 bases, with 8 bases between. CDR3 length: 11 amino acids. CDR3 in DNA: TGTGCCAGCATAGGAGGGAATGAGCAGTTCTTC. The encoded protein is CASIGGNEQFF.

The rearrangement uses TRBV7-2 and TRBJ2-1, with D hard to call. The V and J ends lost 0 bases and 10 bases respectively, with 10 bases between them. In germline, CDR1 is SGHTA, CDR2 FQGNSA. This CDR3 has 13 amino acids. CDR3: CASSLAGGLEQFF. The CDR3 nucleotides read TGTGCCAGCAGCTTAGCTGGCGGCCTGGAGCAGTTCTTC. Variable domain in full (rest from reference TRBV7-2 and TRBJ2-1): GAGVSQSPSNKVTEKGKDVELRCDPISGHTALYWYRQSLGQGLEFLIYFQGNSAPDKSGLPSDRFSAERTGGSVSTLTIQRTQQEDSAVYLCASSLAGGLEQFFGPGTRLTVL.

J is TRBJ1-6 and V is TRBV27, with TRBD1 as a possible D gene (6 bases). CDR3 size: 16 residues. The V gene's germline CDR1 is MNHEY and CDR2 SMNVEV (reference sequence). V dropped 5 bases and J dropped 10 bases, with 21 bases sitting between them. CDR3 DNA: TGTGCCAGCAGTCCCCCCCGGACAGCCTCAGGATCACCCCTCCACTTT. Protein: CASSPPRTASGSPLHF.

The chain has TRBV30 and TRBJ1-1, with unresolved D. Trimming took 1 base from V and 1 from J, leaving 7 bases between them. This CDR3 region has 13 residues. Germline CDR1 reads GTSNPN; CDR2 reads SVGIG (reference sequence). The CDR3 region has the DNA TGTGCCTGGAGTGAGTGGCCGAACACTGAAGCTTTCTTT. It codes for CAWSEWPNTEAFF.

The chain joins TRBV5-1 to TRBJ2-3; TRBD2 matches 9 bases. The CDR3 has 14 amino acids. CDR1 and CDR2 (germline): SGHRS, YFSETQ. V shed 4 bases and J 6 bases; nucleotides not matched to a gene: 6. The CDR3 spells CASSLWTSEDTQYF. The DNA of the CDR3 is TGCGCCAGCAGCCTGTGGACTAGCGAGGATACGCAGTATTTT.

By its share, this clone is medium-sized. The chain carries TRBV5-1 and TRBJ1-1, with 8 bases that match TRBD1. Germline V lookup: CDR1 SGHRS, CDR2 YFSETQ. Germline trimming cut 0 bases from V and 4 bases from J; bases unmatched to any gene: 5. There are 15 residues in the CDR3. In DNA, the CDR3 is TGCGCCAGCAGCTTGGGAGACAGGGGCTTCACTGAAGCTTTCTTT. Translation gives CASSLGDRGFTEAFF.

This chain links TRBV27 with TRBJ1-3; tentative D call: TRBD1 (5 bases). This CDR3 is built from 18 residues. CDR1 is MNHEY, CDR2 SMNVEV, per germline (reference sequence). V was pared by 1 base and J by 0 bases, with 16 bases between. CDR3 nucleotides: TGTGCCAGCAGTTTATGCGGGGCGTTTCCCCACTCTGGAAACACCATATATTTT. It translates to CASSLCGAFPHSGNTIYF.

The V and J genes are TRBV6-2 or TRBV6-3 and TRBJ1-1; D uncertain. The CDR3 loop spans 11 amino acids. The germline V gene encodes CDR1 MNHEY and CDR2 SVGEGT. Trimming removed 6 bases from V and 4 bases from J, with 6 bases in between. The CDR3 spells CASSHGTEAFF. CDR3 sequence (DNA): TGTGCCAGCAGCCACGGCACTGAAGCTTTCTTT.

The chain is built from TRBV7-9 and TRBJ1-3, with D unresolved. Per germline, CDR1 SEHNR and CDR2 FQNEAQ (reference sequence). V shed 8 bases and J shed 0 bases, with 17 bases lying between them. This CDR3 has 16 residues. CDR3 nucleotide sequence: TGTGCCAGCGGAGGGCCCAGTAGCTCCTCTGGAAACACCATATATTTT. Translation: CASGGPSSSSGNTIYF.

The chain recombines TRBV5-1 with TRBJ2-1, with D possibly being TRBD2 (5 bases). Between the trimmed V and J ends, which lost 4 bases and 9 bases, there was a span of 17 bases. The CDR3 spans 14 residues. Germline V lookup: CDR1 SGHRS, CDR2 YFSETQ. The chain's CDR3 is CASSPSGPRGEQFF. CDR3 sequence (DNA): TGCGCCAGCAGCCCGAGCGGCCCTCGGGGTGAGCAGTTCTTC.

This clone has more than one count but fewer than ten. J is TRBJ2-7 and V is TRBV29-1; TRBD2 aligns across 7 bases. Germline CDR1 and CDR2: SQVTM and ANQGSEA. The junction had 4 bases not matched to a gene; V was cut back by 5 bases and J by 3 bases. The CDR3 is 12 amino acids. The CDR3 here is CSVRDYNYEQYV. In DNA form, the CDR3 reads TGCAGCGTTCGGGACTACAACTACGAGCAGTACGTC.